This T cell receptor (beta chain) was recorded in a study of cytomegalovirus exposure and HLA in healthy donors. Study observations and caveats: Some public TCRs appeared in many individuals, while most sequences were rare.

Comment on this clone: As yet, its antigen is unknown.

The length of the CDR3 is 12 residues. V dropped 2 bases and J dropped 6 bases, with 6 bases sitting between them. Germline loops: CDR1 KGHSH, CDR2 LQKENI. Both 60 Vbeta primers and 13 Jbeta primers went into the PCR. TCRdb's copy holds only in-frame clones and misses some; the assay was immunoSEQ multiplex PCR. Its listing shows approximately 75,000 clones. This sequence originates from a man in his forties in good health and CMV-seronegative. The chain links TRBV18 to TRBJ2-3, with D hard to call. Material: PBMCs. The DNA for the CDR3 is TGTGCCAGCTCACCAATTCAGGATACGCAGTATTTT. Its protein is CASSPIQDTQYF.